The rows below give T cell receptor beta chains drawn from one sample of a study of cytomegalovirus exposure and HLA in healthy donors. Assay: immunoSEQ multiplex PCR; the TCRdb copy retains only in-frame clones and omits some. This sample carries approximately 300,000 clones, about 80% of them seen once, and the ten largest clones take approximately 0.3%. Sequencing was performed on PBMCs. Receptors were obtained from a girl aged 2-10 years in good health and CMV-seronegative. Both conserved end residues are part of each CDR3. The D gene is left open where the match is weak. Part of the rows lack a size; the others show once, few, many or a class for expanded clones.

J gene,CDR3 length,clone size,V gene,D gene,CDR3 protein,CDR3 DNA
TRBJ2-5,13,-,TRBV7-2,-,CASSLNRQETQYF,TGTGCCAGCAGCTTAAACAGGCAAGAGACCCAGTACTTC
TRBJ2-7,14,once,TRBV5-4,-,CASSLGVRSGEQYF,TGTGCCAGCAGCTTGGGAGTCCGGTCCGGCGAGCAGTACTTC
TRBJ2-1,14,-,TRBV5-1,-,CASSLGRDYNEQFF,TGCGCCAGCAGCTTAGGCCGGGACTACAATGAGCAGTTCTTC
TRBJ2-5,15,-,TRBV14,TRBD1,CASSQGQFVQETQYF,TGTGCCAGCAGCCAGGGACAGTTCGTCCAGGAGACCCAGTACTTC
TRBJ2-7,15,once,TRBV7-6,TRBD2,CASSLAVSGAYEQYF,TGTGCCAGCAGCTTAGCTGTTAGCGGGGCCTACGAGCAGTACTTC
TRBJ1-5,15,-,TRBV19,TRBD1,CASSMGQGATQPQHF,TGTGCCAGTAGTATGGGACAGGGGGCCACTCAGCCCCAGCATTTT
TRBJ2-1,14,-,TRBV7-8,TRBD2,CASSLGAGGNEQFF,TGTGCCAGCAGCTTAGGAGCGGGAGGGAATGAGCAGTTCTTC
TRBJ1-4,16,-,TRBV6-5,-,CASSYDRQMKNEKLFF,TGTGCCAGCAGTTATGACCGACAGATGAAGAATGAAAAACTGTTTTTT
TRBJ1-1,15,-,TRBV9,-,CASSGSGVGYTEAFF,TGTGCCAGCAGCGGCTCGGGAGTGGGGTACACTGAAGCTTTCTTT
TRBJ1-4,19,few,TRBV14,-,CASSQERGLSWATNEKLFF,TGTGCCAGCAGCCAAGAGCGGGGACTGAGTTGGGCAACTAATGAAAAACTGTTTTTT
TRBJ1-2,15,few,TRBV18,TRBD1,CASSPPLAGGDGYTF,TGTGCCAGCTCACCACCGCTGGCAGGGGGCGACGGCTACACCTTC
TRBJ2-5,14,-,TRBV18,-,CASSPTGTKETQYF,TGTGCCAGCTCACCTACAGGGACAAAAGAGACCCAGTACTTC
TRBJ2-5,18,-,TRBV4-1,-,CASSQDRSEHGAKETQYF,TGCGCCAGCAGCCAAGACCGGAGTGAACATGGGGCAAAAGAGACCCAGTACTTC
TRBJ2-5,15,-,TRBV9,TRBD1,CASSVGTGEKETQYF,TGTGCCAGCAGCGTAGGGACAGGAGAAAAAGAGACCCAGTACTTC
TRBJ1-6,15,-,TRBV7-6,TRBD1,CASSLRTGGTSPLHF,TGTGCCAGCAGCTTACGGACAGGGGGCACGTCACCCCTCCACTTT
TRBJ1-1,16,-,TRBV28,-,CASSLAGGQMNTEAFF,TGTGCCAGCAGTTTAGCCGGGGGGCAGATGAACACTGAAGCTTTCTTT
TRBJ1-6,20,-,TRBV10-3,-,CAISESRRVPGSSYNSPLHF,TGTGCCATCAGTGAGTCGCGGAGAGTCCCGGGGAGCTCCTATAATTCACCCCTCCACTTT
TRBJ1-1,13,-,TRBV7-9,-,CASSLPGYTEAFF,TGTGCCAGCAGCTTACCGGGGTACACTGAAGCTTTCTTT
TRBJ1-4,16,-,TRBV6-6,TRBD1,CASSSTGVATNEKLFF,TGTGCCAGCAGTTCGACAGGGGTTGCAACTAATGAAAAACTGTTTTTT
TRBJ2-1,16,-,TRBV18,-,CASSPQGRAGNNEQFF,TGTGCCAGCTCACCACAAGGCAGGGCCGGCAACAATGAGCAGTTCTTC
TRBJ2-7,14,-,TRBV28,TRBD2,CAIEPSGSPYEQYF,TGTGCCATCGAACCTAGCGGGAGCCCCTACGAGCAGTACTTC
TRBJ1-3,14,-,TRBV6-1,-,CASSDRGAGNTIYF,TGTGCCAGCAGTGATCGGGGGGCTGGAAACACCATATATTTT
TRBJ1-2,14,-,TRBV11-3,-,CASSLFRSADGYTF,TGTGCCAGCAGCTTATTCCGGTCAGCGGATGGCTACACCTTC
TRBJ1-1,16,few,TRBV15,-,CATSSPTGVESAEAFF,TGTGCCACCAGCAGTCCTACGGGGGTTGAATCGGCTGAAGCTTTCTTT
TRBJ1-4,16,-,TRBV5-5,-,CASSLAQRYSGEKLFF,TGTGCCAGCAGCTTGGCTCAGAGGTATTCGGGGGAAAAACTGTTTTTT
TRBJ1-1,17,-,TRBV4-1,-,CASSQDRADSSNTEAFF,TGCGCCAGCAGCCAAGATCGTGCGGACAGCTCAAACACTGAAGCTTTCTTT
TRBJ2-2,19,-,TRBV27,TRBD2,CASSLFSLAGVQNTGELFF,TGTGCCAGCAGTTTATTTTCACTAGCGGGGGTTCAAAACACCGGGGAGCTGTTTTTT
TRBJ2-7,14,-,TRBV2,-,CASRKGRGDYEQYF,TGTGCCAGCAGGAAGGGGAGGGGGGACTACGAGCAGTACTTC
TRBJ1-6,16,-,TRBV4-1,-,CASSQSPNRRNSPLHF,TGCGCCAGCAGCCAATCCCCGAACAGACGGAATTCACCCCTCCACTTT
TRBJ1-1,18,few,TRBV28,-,CASSLSLSPVGRNTEAFF,TGTGCCAGCAGTTTATCGTTGTCCCCGGTGGGGAGGAACACTGAAGCTTTCTTT
TRBJ2-7,15,-,TRBV7-9,-,CSSSLRKRVSYEQYF,TGTTCCAGCAGCCTAAGAAAGAGGGTATCCTACGAGCAGTACTTC
TRBJ1-2,11,-,TRBV20-1,TRBD1,CITSGGEGYTF,TGCATTACCTCAGGGGGCGAAGGCTACACCTTC
TRBJ1-2,13,once,TRBV2,-,CARSTGTNYGYTF,TGTGCAAGAAGCACGGGGACTAACTATGGCTACACCTTC
TRBJ1-1,14,-,TRBV2,-,CASTRQSMNTEAFF,TGTGCCAGCACCAGACAGAGCATGAACACTGAAGCTTTCTTT